The 16 T cell receptor beta chains below all came from one sample that was sequenced in a study of regulatory T cells in long-lasting Graves disease. Time point indicated: newly diagnosed GD, antithyroid drugs for less than 3 months. RNA isolated from PBMCs was used to make the TCR library. According to the study, TCR beta libraries were built with iRepertoire HTBI primers and CDR3-region Arm-PCR. From the multiplex PCR reads, TCRdb called clonotypes with MiXCR, one entry per CDR3 protein. The table lists about 540,000 distinct CDR3 sequences, roughly 12% of them singletons, with 8.5% to 10% in the top ten. These same data were also listed under a study on T cells in Graves' hyperthyroidism and ophthalmopathy.

Here the sequenced sample was peripheral blood mononuclear cells (PBMCs), taken at new diagnosis, from a patient treated with antithyroid drugs. These receptors were taken from a man aged 30 to 45 with Graves disease.

This clonotype was detected ten times or more. The V gene is TRBV28, the J gene TRBJ2-5; D possibly matches TRBD1 or TRBD2 (7 bases each). Germline CDR1 is MDHEN and CDR2 is SYDVKM. CDR3 size: 14 residues. V dropped 5 bases and J dropped 4 bases, with 14 bases sitting between them. CDR3 residues: CASSEPRGGETQYF. Written as DNA, the CDR3 is TGTGCCAGCAGTGAACCCAGGGGGGGAGAGACCCAGTACTTC. The full variable domain, its missing parts supplied by reference TRBV28 and TRBJ2-5, is DVKVTQSSRYLVKRTGEKVFLECVQDMDHENMFWYRQDPGLGLRLIYFSYDVKMKEKGDIPEGYSVSREKKERFSLILESASTNQTSMYLCASSEPRGGETQYFGPGTRLLVL.

This chain links TRBV20-1 with TRBJ2-5, with 7 bases matching TRBD1. Trimming cost V 5 bases and J 4 bases; bases outside gene matches: 7. Germline assignment: CDR1 DFQATT and CDR2 SNEGSKA (reference sequence). The CDR3 runs to 13 residues. The CDR3 sequence: CSAGPGTVETQYF. DNA for the CDR3: TGCAGTGCTGGACCCGGGACAGTAGAGACCCAGTACTTC.

This clonotype appeared many times. The chain couples TRBV18 to TRBJ2-3, with D perhaps TRBD1 (6 bases). Germline V gives CDR1 KGHSH, CDR2 LQKENI. V lost 3 bases, J lost 1 base, and 14 bases lay in between. The CDR3 totals 16 residues. The CDR3 bases are TGTGCCAGCTCACCGCGACAGGTTGAGGGCACAGATACGCAGTATTTT. Its translation is CASSPRQVEGTDTQYF.

This clonotype has at least ten counts. The chain couples TRBV2 to TRBJ1-4; D gene uncertain. Germline assignment: CDR1 SNHLY and CDR2 FYNNEI. Trimming pared 8 bases from V and 0 bases from J, leaving 19 bases between. The CDR3 is 17 amino acids. The CDR3 nucleotides are TGTGCCAGCGGCTCTCCCATCGGCAGAACAACTAATGAAAAACTGTTTTTT. It codes for CASGSPIGRTTNEKLFF.

This clonotype was detected ten times or more. V gene TRBV6-1 combines with J gene TRBJ2-5, with TRBD2 as a possible D gene (6 bases). CDR3 length: 13 amino acids. CDR1 MNHNS and CDR2 SASEGT come from the germline V gene. V lost 5 bases and J 5 bases, leaving 12 bases between the germline ends. The CDR3 nucleotides read TGTGCCAGCAGTCCCCCGGGACTGGAGACCCAGTACTTC. It codes for CASSPPGLETQYF.

This clonotype was recorded a few times. CDR3 amino acids: CASSWSGKDRLAGNEQFF. CDR3 DNA: TGCGCCAGCAGCTGGTCAGGAAAAGATCGGTTAGCGGGCAATGAGCAGTTCTTC. The V call is TRBV5-1, the J call TRBJ2-1; 7 bases are a match to TRBD2. The ends lost 3 bases at V and 6 bases at J; junction bases unmatched: 18. This CDR3 region has 18 residues. Germline CDR1 is SGHRS and CDR2 is YFSETQ.

The chain is built from TRBV5-1 and TRBJ2-2, with unresolved D. Germline CDR1 and CDR2: SGHRS and YFSETQ. Trimming cost V 2 bases and J 2 bases, with 10 bases left between them. The CDR3 loop spans 15 amino acids. CDR3 DNA sequence: TGCGCCAGCAGCTTCCGTCAGAGCAACACCGGGGAGCTGTTTTTT. Amino acid sequence: CASSFRQSNTGELFF.

There are many counts of this clonotype. The J gene is TRBJ1-1, the V gene TRBV5-1; unclear D gene. Germline CDR1 and CDR2: SGHRS and YFSETQ. The CDR3 loop spans 15 amino acids. The ends were cut back, 1 base at V and 3 bases at J, with 13 bases in the middle. The CDR3, as DNA: TGCGCCAGCAGCTTGATCGGACCCCAGGACACTGAAGCTTTCTTT. This gives the protein CASSLIGPQDTEAFF.

This clonotype was counted a few times. This chain joins TRBV20-1 and TRBJ2-1, with D perhaps matching TRBD2 (6 bases). The CDR3 is 14 residues long. From germline, CDR1 is DFQATT and CDR2 SNEGSKA (reference sequence). Trimming pared 4 bases from V and 2 bases from J, leaving 12 bases between. CDR3 amino acids: CSATLGSAYNEQFF. The CDR3 nucleotides read TGCAGTGCTACGCTCGGGAGCGCCTACAATGAGCAGTTCTTC.

This clonotype was seen repeatedly, ten times or more. The chain couples TRBV11-1 to TRBJ2-5, with TRBD2 as a possible D gene (6 bases). V was cut by 7 bases and J by 2 bases, with 11 bases left in between. This CDR3 has 13 amino acids. The germline gives CDR1 SGHAT, CDR2 FQDESV (reference sequence). The CDR3 loop reads CASNQGLQETQYF. The CDR3 DNA follows: TGTGCCAGCAACCAGGGACTTCAAGAGACCCAGTACTTC.

The chain employs TRBV7-2 and TRBJ2-5, with TRBD2 identical over 9 bases. The CDR3 has 14 amino acids. Trimming at V came to 5 bases and at J to 3 bases, leaving 4 bases not matched to a gene. Germline CDR1 SGHTA, CDR2 FQGNSA. CDR3 sequence: CASSELAGEETQYF. The DNA for the CDR3 is TGTGCCAGCAGCGAATTAGCGGGAGAAGAGACCCAGTACTTC.

This clonotype was observed a few times. The rearrangement joins TRBV20-1 to TRBJ2-3, with D maybe TRBD2 (6 bases). Germline CDR1 reads DFQATT; CDR2 reads SNEGSKA (reference sequence). The CDR3 length is 13 residues. V lost 3 bases to trimming and J lost 11 bases, with 18 bases between them. The CDR3 protein is CSARPRGKVRQYF. The DNA of the CDR3 is TGCAGTGCTAGGCCCCGGGGGAAAGTCAGGCAGTATTTT.

This clonotype occurred many times. DNA for the CDR3: TGCAGCGTTGAAGATACCGGCAATGAGCAGTTCTTC. Translating it yields CSVEDTGNEQFF. The V and J genes are TRBV29-1 and TRBJ2-1; D is undetermined. Germline loops: CDR1 SQVTM, CDR2 ANQGSEA. The CDR3 extends over 12 amino acids. The V and J ends lost 0 bases and 6 bases respectively, with 6 bases between them.

The table lists this clonotype with many counts. The V call is TRBV29-1, the J call TRBJ2-7; 13 nucleotides line up with TRBD2. There are 16 residues in the CDR3. Germline assignment: CDR1 SQVTM and CDR2 ANQGSEA. V lost 2 bases, J lost 2 bases, and 6 bases stayed unmatched. DNA of the CDR3: TGCAGCGTTGAACTGGGACTAGCGGGAATCCCCTACGAGCAGTACTTC. Encoded protein: CSVELGLAGIPYEQYF.

This clonotype was counted many times. J is TRBJ2-4 and V is TRBV5-1; either TRBD1 or TRBD2 may supply D (5 bases each). Trimming left V 4 bases short and J 8 bases short, with 13 bases between. Per germline, CDR1 SGHRS and CDR2 YFSETQ. The CDR3 loop spans 13 amino acids. The CDR3 here is CASSQGGTDIQYF. DNA for the CDR3: TGCGCCAGCAGCCAGGGTGGGACGGACATTCAGTACTTC.

Concerning this clonotype: The junction differs from germline at one of its ends, possibly a read error. The rearrangement uses TRBV19 and TRBJ1-3; 7 bases line up with TRBD1. In germline, CDR1 is LNHDA, CDR2 SQIVND (reference sequence). The CDR3 has 17 amino acids. The CDR3 loop reads CANSPAGDRISGNTIYF. CDR3 DNA sequence: TGTGCCAATAGTCCCGCCGGGGACAGAATCTCTGGAAACACCATATATTTT. Full variable domain (rest looked up from reference TRBV19 and TRBJ1-3): DGGITQSPKYLFRKEGQNVTLSCEQNLNHDAMYWYRQDPGQGLRLIYYSQIVNDFQKGDIAEGYSVSREKKESFPLTVTSAQKNPTAFYLCANSPAGDRISGNTIYFGEGSWLTVV.